Listed below are T cell receptor beta chains from one sample, sequenced in a study of blood T cells in healthy people across ages. MiXCR, applied by TCRdb to the 5' RACE reads, yields one record per CDR3 protein. The table lists approximately 670,000 distinct CDR3 sequences, roughly 43% of them singletons. Input material: blood. Receptor source: a man older than 75 in good health. The CDR3 runs from the conserved cysteine through the conserved F or W. Each record gives: V gene, CDR3 protein.

>TRBV24-1
CATSEWGDTQYF
>TRBV3-1
CASSQRRDGQPQHF
>TRBV20-1
CSARPGATMNSPLHF
>TRBV5-5
CASSLRNGDSLLHF
>TRBV7-2
CASSFGGGEGEQFF
>TRBV20-1
CSAVSGTSTGELFF
>TRBV6-2/TRBV6-3
CASSYGLGTETYEQYF
>TRBV24-1
CATSDYGLDTQYF
>TRBV4-3
CASSQRAGFSGANVLTF
>TRBV4-3
CASSQVGGPVNEQYF
>TRBV7-8
CASSLGTLAGKGEQFF
>TRBV20-1
CSATGQVRDGYTF
>TRBV4-3
CASSQERLAGLTANTGELFF
>TRBV7-2
CASSANTGFEQYF
>TRBV20-1
CSASDPGGANSPLHF
>TRBV28
CASKSGTSGRDHGPYF
>TRBV7-3
CASSPTGAETQYF
>TRBV9
CASSDRDYSYNEQYF
>TRBV7-2
CASSGTGRYEQFF
>TRBV28
CASGGGTYNEQFF
>TRBV6-5
CASSSTGGFGNTIYF
>TRBV15
CATSRASRGAPIRDTQYF
>TRBV9
CASSAGTSGGIESYNEQYF
>TRBV7-2
CASSLEGTRLGELFF
>TRBV5-1
CASSSKARTSGMGHEQYF
>TRBV12-3/TRBV12-4
CASSIGTVQETQYF
>TRBV7-2
CASSLSTSGAYEQYF
>TRBV5-1
CASSLVSGLTEQYF
>TRBV10-3
CAISAVATYEQYF
>TRBV20-1
CSAPRRTGFDGYTF
>TRBV7-2
CASSEDSSGNTIYF
>TRBV20-1
CSARLVSISYNEQFF
>TRBV7-2
CASSLEIAPKSQTQYF
>TRBV14
CASSSDRIGTEAFF
>TRBV12-3/TRBV12-4
CASSQGWGSNEQYF
>TRBV9
CASGADAHLTDTQYF
>TRBV7-2
CASSRTVGGRRETQYF
>TRBV20-1
CSATGTPTDTQYF
>TRBV7-2
CASSLTPPGPNEKLFF
>TRBV7-2
CASSSRTDLSGANVLTF
>TRBV3-1
CASIRTGGDTEAFF
>TRBV5-1
CASSSYVGRDTQYF
>TRBV6-2/TRBV6-3
CASSYRGPSSSGANVLTF
>TRBV6-2/TRBV6-3
CASSYHIQTPGGTDTQYF